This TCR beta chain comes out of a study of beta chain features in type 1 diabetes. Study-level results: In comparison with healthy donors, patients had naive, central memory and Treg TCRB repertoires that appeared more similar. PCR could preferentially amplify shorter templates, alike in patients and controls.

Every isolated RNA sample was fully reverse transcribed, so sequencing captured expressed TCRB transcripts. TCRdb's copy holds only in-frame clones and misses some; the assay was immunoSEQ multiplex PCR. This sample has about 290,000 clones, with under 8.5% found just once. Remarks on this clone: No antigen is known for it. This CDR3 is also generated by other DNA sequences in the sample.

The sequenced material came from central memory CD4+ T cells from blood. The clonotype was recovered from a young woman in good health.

In nucleotides, the CDR3 is TGTGCCAGCAGCTTGTTAGCGGGTTACGAGCAGTACTTC. It yields the protein CASSLLAGYEQYF. The chain combines TRBV7-9 with TRBJ2-7; 7 bases agree with TRBD2. This CDR3 has 13 residues. V shed 3 bases, J shed 4 bases, and the junction held 3 bases outside the gene matches. The germline V gene has CDR1 SEHNR and CDR2 FQNEAQ (reference sequence).